Listed below are T cell receptor beta chains from one sample, sequenced in a study of T-cell memory formation after mild COVID-19. In TCRdb, the 5' RACE reads were re-called with MiXCR into one record per CDR3 protein. This table has 400,000 to 450,000 distinct CDR3 sequences, about a sixth appearing once. The sequenced material came from PBMCs or a T cell subset sorted from them (not recorded which). The receptors come from a man younger than 35 who had mild COVID-19 (a few samples of this study predate the infection). Cell type and time point are not known. The CDR3 runs from the conserved cysteine through the conserved F or W. The order of the fields is D gene, J gene, V gene, clone size, CDR3 protein, CDR3 DNA. The D gene is left open where the match is weak. Not every row has a clone size; where given, it reads once, few, many or a size class.

>TRBD1|TRBJ2-5|TRBV18|few
CASSPGQGAPRDQYF
TGTGCCAGCTCACCGGGACAGGGGGCCCCAAGAGACCAGTACTTC
>TRBD1|TRBJ1-1|TRBV29-1|few
CSGWTGNTEAFF
TGCAGCGGTTGGACAGGGAACACTGAAGCTTTCTTT
>TRBD2|TRBJ2-2|TRBV4-1|few
CASSHLSGVHGELFF
TGCGCCAGCAGCCATCTTAGCGGGGTCCACGGGGAGCTGTTTTTT
>NA|TRBJ2-5|TRBV15|many
CATSRVETQYF
TGTGCCACCAGCAGAGTCGAGACCCAGTACTTC
>TRBD2|TRBJ2-5|TRBV7-9|few
CASSSLSGGLETQYF
TGTGCCAGCAGCTCCCTATCGGGAGGGCTTGAGACCCAGTACTTC
>NA|TRBJ1-6|TRBV5-5|many
CASGQNSPLHF
TGTGCCAGCGGACAGAATTCACCCCTCCACTTT
>TRBD1|TRBJ1-6|TRBV27|few
CASSRDRGNSPLHF
TGTGCCAGCAGCCGGGACAGGGGTAATTCACCCCTCCACTTT
>TRBD2|TRBJ2-5|TRBV9|NA
CASSVASGGKETQYF
TGTGCCAGCAGCGTAGCAAGCGGGGGAAAAGAGACCCAGTACTTC
>TRBD2|TRBJ2-3|TRBV24-1|few
CATSSGGTDTQYF
TGTGCCACCTCCAGCGGGGGCACAGATACGCAGTATTTT
>NA|TRBJ2-2|TRBV7-2|NA
CASRLEGRQSTGELFF
TGTGCCAGCAGACTTGAGGGACGTCAAAGCACCGGGGAGCTGTTTTTT
>NA|TRBJ2-5|TRBV4-1|NA
CASSQEPARQETQYF
TGCGCCAGCAGCCAAGAACCCGCCAGGCAAGAGACCCAGTACTTC
>NA|TRBJ2-3|TRBV5-1|many
CASSFGPPSTDTQYF
TGCGCCAGCAGCTTCGGCCCCCCTAGCACAGATACGCAGTATTTT
>NA|TRBJ2-2|TRBV5-1|NA
CASSKDRNTGELFF
TGCGCCAGCAGCAAGGACAGGAACACCGGGGAGCTGTTTTTT
>NA|TRBJ2-5|TRBV18|NA
CASSGGGDGQETQYF
TGTGCCAGCTCAGGAGGGGGCGACGGCCAAGAGACCCAGTACTTC
>TRBD1|TRBJ2-3|TRBV28|few
CASRYRGDTQYF
TGTGCCAGCAGGTACAGGGGAGATACGCAGTATTTT
>NA|TRBJ1-2|TRBV7-9|few
CASSTTDSGYGYTF
TGTGCCAGCAGCACAACGGACAGCGGCTATGGCTACACCTTC
>TRBD2|TRBJ2-5|TRBV20-1|few
CSVGTSGGQETQYF
TGCAGTGTAGGGACTAGCGGGGGACAAGAGACCCAGTACTTC
>NA|TRBJ2-1|TRBV3-1|few
CASSQAMGRGYNEQFF
TGTGCCAGCAGCCAAGCAATGGGACGTGGATACAATGAGCAGTTCTTC
>NA|TRBJ2-5|TRBV5-1|few
CASSLALTRGETQYF
TGCGCCAGCAGCTTGGCTCTTACCCGGGGAGAGACCCAGTACTTC
>NA|TRBJ1-2|TRBV5-1|NA
CASSFAANYGYTF
TGCGCCAGCAGCTTCGCAGCTAACTATGGCTACACCTTC
>TRBD2|TRBJ2-7|TRBV5-1|few
CASNVVAGGPYEQYF
TGCGCCAGCAACGTAGTAGCGGGAGGCCCCTACGAGCAGTACTTC
>NA|TRBJ2-2|TRBV7-2|NA
CASSLSGVDTGELVF
TGTGCCAGCAGCTTGTCGGGGGTAGACACCGGGGAGCTGGTTTTT
>NA|TRBJ2-3|TRBV20-1|NA
CSATGALSTDTQYF
TGCAGTGCTACGGGGGCGCTGAGCACAGATACGCAGTATTTT
>TRBD1|TRBJ1-6|TRBV7-9|few
CASSPGQGARGFAPLHF
TGTGCCAGCAGCCCAGGACAGGGGGCGCGTGGGTTCGCACCCCTCCACTTT
>NA|TRBJ2-2|TRBV10-3|NA
CAISEGNPQPGELFF
TGTGCCATCAGTGAGGGAAACCCCCAACCCGGGGAGCTGTTTTTT
>TRBD2|TRBJ2-6|TRBV4-2|NA
CASSHDASVIAGGSGANVLTF
TGTGCCAGCAGCCACGACGCGAGCGTGATTGCGGGGGGCTCTGGGGCCAACGTCCTGACTTTC
>NA|TRBJ2-1|TRBV5-5|NA
CASSLASVLSNEQFF
TGTGCCAGCAGCTTGGCTAGCGTCTTATCCAATGAGCAGTTCTTC
>NA|TRBJ1-1|TRBV4-1|few
CASSQDLRLEAFF
TGCGCCAGCAGCCAAGATCTAAGGCTTGAAGCTTTCTTT
>NA|TRBJ1-6|TRBV12-3/TRBV12-4|few
CASSLASPYNSPLHF
TGTGCCAGCAGTTTAGCCTCACCTTATAATTCACCCCTCCACTTT
>NA|TRBJ2-7|TRBV4-1|NA
CASSQDTGLGSSYEQYF
TGCGCCAGCAGCCAAGATACAGGGCTGGGAAGCTCCTACGAGCAGTACTTC
>NA|TRBJ2-1|TRBV29-1|few
CRGGESYNEQFF
TGCAGGGGGGGAGAGAGCTACAATGAGCAGTTCTTC
>NA|TRBJ2-4|TRBV6-5|NA
CASSPVAKNIQYF
TGTGCCAGCAGCCCTGTAGCCAAAAACATTCAGTACTTC
>NA|TRBJ2-3|TRBV20-1|NA
CSARPPGEDTQYF
TGCAGTGCTAGGCCTCCCGGGGAAGATACGCAGTATTTT
>NA|TRBJ1-3|TRBV21-1|NA
CASSNRVTSGNTIYF
TGTGCCAGCAGCAATCGGGTTACCTCTGGAAACACCATATATTTT
>NA|TRBJ1-3|TRBV20-1|few
CSALEGSSGNTIYF
TGCAGTGCTTTGGAGGGTAGTTCCGGAAACACCATATATTTT
>NA|TRBJ2-3|TRBV12-3/TRBV12-4|NA
CASKTLSTDTQYF
TGTGCCAGCAAAACTCTTAGCACAGATACGCAGTATTTT
>NA|TRBJ2-5|TRBV2|few
CASRTSGTSRVGQYF
TGTGCCAGCAGGACTTCCGGGACATCGCGGGTTGGCCAGTACTTC
>NA|TRBJ2-3|TRBV12-3/TRBV12-4|many
CASSFGNSRADTQYF
TGTGCCAGCAGTTTTGGAAATAGCAGGGCGGATACGCAGTATTTT
>NA|TRBJ2-1|TRBV6-4|once
CASSDVGGEQFF
TGTGCCAGCAGTGACGTTGGGGGAGAGCAGTTCTTC
>TRBD1|TRBJ2-2|TRBV5-1|many
CASSLQGAGELFF
TGTGCCAGCAGTTTACAGGGGGCCGGGGAGCTGTTTTTT
>NA|TRBJ1-2|TRBV6-6|NA
CASSTDGIYGYTF
TGTGCCAGCAGCACGGACGGGATCTATGGCTACACCTTC
>NA|TRBJ1-4|TRBV18|few
CASSPPRGIDEKLFF
TGTGCCAGCTCACCACCGCGGGGGATTGATGAAAAACTGTTTTTT
>NA|TRBJ2-2|TRBV5-6|few
CASSREAQGGGELFF
TGTGCCAGCAGTCGAGAGGCCCAGGGGGGCGGGGAGCTGTTTTTT
>TRBD1|TRBJ1-1|TRBV4-3|NA
CASSHGSGGSGSTEAFF
TGCGCCAGCAGCCATGGATCAGGGGGGTCCGGTAGCACTGAAGCTTTCTTT
>NA|TRBJ2-7|TRBV27|few
CASSLSYAYEQYF
TGTGCCAGCAGTTTATCGTATGCCTACGAGCAGTACTTC